This T cell receptor (beta chain) was sequenced during a study of OX40 agonist ivuxolimab in advanced cancers. Study conclusions and caveats: Clonal expansion was among the lowest in partial responders at 0.1-3.0 mg/kg, especially CD8+. What antigens the expanded peripheral T cells recognized was never established.

V dropped 5 bases and J dropped 1; count of bases not matched to a gene: 10. The CDR3 sequence is 17 residues long. Germline CDR1 and CDR2: SGHTA and FQGNSA. This table comes from immunoSEQ multiplex PCR, and its TCRdb copy is limited to in-frame clones, with some not included. The sample has tens of thousands of clones; roughly 90% are singletons. This clone was seen only a few times. Its antigen is as yet unknown. The sequence was obtained from an adult with an advanced solid tumor such as melanoma, head and neck, liver or kidney cancer. The source was CD4+ or CD8+ T cells sorted from blood, collected in a trial of the OX40 agonist ivuxolimab. The genes are TRBV7-2 and TRBJ2-2; 7 bases match TRBD1. The CDR3 loop reads CASSVQGPPLNTGELFF. Here the CDR3 DNA reads TGTGCCAGCAGCGTACAGGGGCCTCCCTTGAACACCGGGGAGCTGTTTTTT.